The 20 T cell receptor beta chains in this list originate from one sample, sequenced in a study of cytomegalovirus exposure and HLA in healthy donors. Use of 60 Vbeta and 13 Jbeta primers characterized the PCR. Clones were read by immunoSEQ multiplex PCR, and TCRdb kept only the in-frame ones, dropping some. Of tens of thousands of clones listed, approximately 78% are singletons. Sequenced material: PBMCs. These receptors were obtained from a female donor in good health and CMV-seronegative.

The chain recombines TRBV12-5 with TRBJ2-7; 11 bases are a match to TRBD2. J lost 5 bases, V lost 1 base, and 10 bases had no gene match. Germline V gene sequence: CDR1 LGHNT, CDR2 FRNRAP. The length of the CDR3 is 17 residues. The DNA for the CDR3 is TGTGCTAGTGGTTTGGGGGCTAGCGGGGGGTTGGTCGACGAGCAGTACTTC. The encoded protein is CASGLGASGGLVDEQYF.

This chain links TRBV10-3 with TRBJ2-5, with TRBD2 matching 7 bases. The J call is in doubt because the DNA end fits TRBJ2-7 better. The CDR3 contains 15 residues. Germline-derived CDR1 and CDR2 are ENHRY and SYGVKD. This chain's CDR3 is CAISESGGGPYEQYF. In DNA, the CDR3 is TGTGCCATCAGTGAGTCGGGGGGGGGTCCCTACGAGCAGTACTTC.

In regard to this clone: Other DNA sequences in the sample encode the same CDR3. The J gene is TRBJ2-3, the V gene TRBV4-2; D perhaps matches TRBD2 (5 bases). Germline V gives CDR1 LGHNA, CDR2 YNFKEQ. V dropped 2 bases and J dropped 2 bases, with 11 bases sitting between them. This CDR3 spans 15 amino acids. The CDR3 DNA is TGTGCCAGCAGCCAACTGCTAGCTTCCACAGATACGCAGTATTTT. The encoded protein is CASSQLLASTDTQYF.

The chain uses TRBV6-5 and TRBJ2-1; 14 bases are a match to TRBD2. This CDR3 region has 15 residues. The V gene end was trimmed by 5 bases and the J gene end by 12 bases; junction bases not matched to a gene: 9. The germline gives CDR1 MNHEY, CDR2 SVGAGI. The CDR3 loop reads CASSQGLAGGRRQFF. CDR3 bases: TGTGCCAGCAGTCAAGGACTAGCGGGGGGCCGAAGGCAGTTCTTC.

This clone was found once. V is TRBV25-1 and J is TRBJ1-2, with TRBD1 matching over 8 bases. The CDR3 contains 14 residues. The V gene's germline CDR1 is MGHDK and CDR2 SYGVNS. After removal of 6 bases from V and 4 bases from J, the junction contained 7 bases not matched to a gene. CDR3 nucleotides: TGTGCCAGCAGCCAACAGGGGGGGAGCTATGGCTACACCTTC. Its protein product is CASSQQGGSYGYTF.

J is TRBJ2-7 and V is TRBV9, with 7 bases aligning to TRBD1. V lost 0 bases, J lost 3 bases, and 6 bases stayed unmatched. Germline CDR1 is SGDLS and CDR2 is YYNGEE. The CDR3 runs to 15 residues. The CDR3 region is CASSVGQGRLYEQYF. The CDR3 DNA reads TGTGCCAGCAGCGTAGGACAGGGACGACTCTACGAGCAGTACTTC.

This clone was recorded once. The CDR3 nucleotides read TGTGCCAGCAGCCTAGGGACTAGCGGGGGGGGTCACGAGACCCAGTACTTC. Translation: CASSLGTSGGGHETQYF. V and J are TRBV7-9 and TRBJ2-5; 16 nucleotides agree with TRBD2. Trimming removed 5 bases from V and 5 bases from J; junction bases left unmatched: 8. Germline V gene sequence: CDR1 SEHNR, CDR2 FQNEAQ (reference sequence). This CDR3 comprises 17 residues.

The V gene is TRBV7-2, the J gene TRBJ1-5; no clear D gene. Per the germline V gene, CDR1 is SGHTA and CDR2 is FQGNSA. The CDR3 has 19 amino acids. Between the trimmed V and J ends, which lost 0 bases and 0 bases, there was a span of 18 bases. The CDR3 protein is CASSLAIGSGDYSNQPQHF. In DNA, the CDR3 is TGTGCCAGCAGCTTAGCCATAGGGAGTGGGGATTATAGCAATCAGCCCCAGCATTTT.

The chain employs TRBV7-3 and TRBJ1-1, with a tentative D call TRBD1 (5 bases). Germline V gene lookup returns CDR1 SGHTA and CDR2 FQGTGA. Trimming removed 5 bases at V and 5 bases at J, with 18 bases between. This CDR3 contains 15 residues. As DNA, the CDR3 is TGTGCCAGCAGCCCAGGTGGGGCACTGAGGACTGAAGCTTTCTTT. As protein: CASSPGGALRTEAFF.

For the CDR3, the DNA is TGCGCCAGCAGCCTAAACGACAGGGAATATGGCTACACCTTC. Amino acid sequence: CASSLNDREYGYTF. The genes are TRBV4-1 and TRBJ1-2; the match to TRBD1 covers 7 bases. The V segment lost 4 bases and the J segment 5 bases; nucleotides outside the gene matches: 7. The CDR3 is made up of 14 amino acids. Germline V CDR1 and CDR2: MGHRA, YSYEKL.

The chain's CDR3 is CASSRSSGGIYNEQFF. DNA for the CDR3: TGCGCCAGCAGCCGGTCTAGCGGGGGAATTTACAATGAGCAGTTCTTC. The genes are TRBV4-1 and TRBJ2-1, with 10 positions matching TRBD2. The CDR3 covers 16 residues. Per germline, CDR1 MGHRA and CDR2 YSYEKL. The V and J ends lost 4 bases and 4 bases, in that order; junction bases with no gene match: 7.

V usage is TRBV18 and J usage is TRBJ2-1; D is uncertain. Germline CDR1 KGHSH, CDR2 LQKENI. Trimming took 4 bases from V and 14 from J, leaving 15 bases between them. The length of the CDR3 is 12 residues. CDR3 sequence (DNA): TGTGCCAGCTCACTGATTAGGTCCGAGGAGTTCTTC. This codes for CASSLIRSEEFF.

The rearrangement links TRBV5-8 to TRBJ1-3, with D hard to call. Trimming shortened V by 0 bases and J by 1 base, and 8 bases separated the two germline ends. Germline lookup yields CDR1 SGHTS and CDR2 YDEGEE. The CDR3 runs to 15 residues. Here the CDR3 reads CASSLAHSSGNTIYF. CDR3 in DNA: TGTGCCAGCAGCTTGGCCCATAGTTCTGGAAACACCATATATTTT.

The V gene is TRBV19, the J gene TRBJ1-2, with a tentative D call TRBD1 (6 bases). The germline V and J ends were trimmed by 5 bases and 0 bases, with 19 bases remaining between them. The CDR3 is 17 amino acids. Germline V gene sequence: CDR1 LNHDA, CDR2 SQIVND (reference sequence). DNA of the CDR3: TGTGCCAGTAGTGCATGGGGGCGAAAACCGACTAACTATGGCTACACCTTC. It encodes CASSAWGRKPTNYGYTF.

J is TRBJ2-5 and V is TRBV5-6; 7 positions agree with TRBD2. The CDR3 totals 13 residues. CDR1 is SGHDT, CDR2 YYEEEE, per germline. Unmatched junction bases numbered 4, after V lost 4 bases and J lost 4 bases. The CDR3 nucleotides are TGTGCCAGCAGCCCGTCGGGGGGAGAGACCCAGTACTTC. Translated, it gives CASSPSGGETQYF.

The chain combines TRBV7-9 with TRBJ1-6; 7 positions agree with TRBD1. The J segment lost 7 bases and the V segment lost 5 bases, leaving 5 bases of the junction unmatched. The CDR3 has 14 amino acids. Looked up from germline, CDR1 is SEHNR and CDR2 is FQNEAQ (reference sequence). CDR3 DNA sequence: TGTGCCAGCAGCCGTGACAGGGAGAATTCACCCCTCCACTTT. This gives the protein CASSRDRENSPLHF. Full variable domain (remainder filled in from reference TRBV7-9 and TRBJ1-6): DTGVSQNPRHKITKRGQNVTFRCDPISEHNRLYWYRQTLGQGPEFLTYFQNEAQLEKSRLLSDRFSAERPKGSFSTLEIQRTEQGDSAMYLCASSRDRENSPLHFGNGTRLTVT.

The chain carries TRBV6-6 and TRBJ1-2; 7 bases match TRBD1. In germline, CDR1 is MNHNY, CDR2 SVGAGI (reference sequence). J was trimmed by 8 bases and V by 6 bases; bases with no gene match: 9. CDR3 size: 13 residues. CDR3 sequence reads: CASRGTAQDGYTF. As DNA, the CDR3 is TGTGCCAGCAGAGGGACAGCTCAGGACGGCTACACCTTC.

The V and J genes are TRBV6-6 and TRBJ2-7, with no clear D. This CDR3 contains 14 residues. Germline V gives CDR1 MNHNY, CDR2 SVGAGI (reference sequence). With 5 bases removed from V and 3 bases from J, the gap between germline ends came to 14 bases. The CDR3 here is CASSPNTALYEQYF. The CDR3 DNA sequence: TGTGCCAGCAGTCCCAACACCGCCCTCTACGAGCAGTACTTC.

The V and J genes are TRBV7-9 and TRBJ1-3; tentatively, D is TRBD1 (5 bases). CDR1 SEHNR and CDR2 FQNEAQ come from the germline V gene (reference sequence). The CDR3 is made up of 14 amino acids. Trimming left V 6 bases short and J 8 bases short, with 17 bases between. CDR3: CASSGYFSGDTIYF. CDR3 nucleotides: TGTGCCAGCAGTGGGTATTTTTCGGGGGACACCATATATTTT.

This clone was seen more than once but under ten times. The chain couples TRBV18 to TRBJ2-7, with no clear D. The CDR3 length is 11 residues. CDR1 KGHSH and CDR2 LQKENI come from the germline V gene. Trimming left V 3 bases short and J 3 bases short, with 3 bases between. The DNA of the CDR3 is TGTGCCAGCTCACCCCTCTACGAGCAGTACTTC. Its translation is CASSPLYEQYF.